This T cell receptor (beta chain) comes out of a study of CD8+CD57+ T cells in acquired aplastic anemia. Study-level background: The study obtained an average of about 3.4 ug of DNA from sorted CD4+ and CD8+ cells. The study, taken as a whole, reports: Fewer than 30 shared CD8+ CDR3s appeared highly expressed within patients' immunodominant clones. Between patients and controls, CD8+ Simpson's diversity did not vary significantly.

The CDR3 loop spans 14 amino acids. Trimming removed 1 base from V and 4 bases from J, with 10 bases in between. Per germline, CDR1 LNHDA and CDR2 SQIVND (reference sequence). Genomic DNA, the template, was used for profiling of the TCR beta VDJ and CDR3. Via MiXCR, TCRdb re-called the reads, giving one row per CDR3 protein. The sample yields tens of thousands of distinct CDR3 sequences, less than 65% seen once. Points on this clonotype: Its antigen remains unidentified.

The chain couples TRBV19 to TRBJ1-2; D is ambiguous. The sequenced material came from sorted CD4+, CD8+, or CD8+CD57+ T cells (not recorded which) from PBMCs. The receptor's source is a human donor in good health, serving as a control. DNA of the CDR3: TGTGCCAGTAGTATAGGATCGCAGTCCTATGGCTACACCTTC. Its translation: CASSIGSQSYGYTF. The variable domain in full, completed from reference TRBV19 and TRBJ1-2, reads DGGITQSPKYLFRKEGQNVTLSCEQNLNHDAMYWYRQDPGQGLRLIYYSQIVNDFQKGDIAEGYSVSREKKESFPLTVTSAQKNPTAFYLCASSIGSQSYGYTFGSGTRLTVV.